This TCR beta chain came from a study of blood T cell repertoires in COVID-19. Study context: Sources were T cells, B-cell-depleted T cells, or PBMCs; the material itself was cDNA or gDNA.

Clones were sequenced by immunoSEQ multiplex PCR, and TCRdb holds only the in-frame ones, with some missing. Among over 130,000 clones listed, 84% were seen once. CDR3 length: 14 residues. The V gene end was trimmed by 4 bases and the J gene end by 5 bases; junction bases not matched to a gene: 2. Germline lookup yields CDR1 SGHDN and CDR2 FVKESK. Sequenced material: peripheral blood. The clonotype was recovered from a man in his 70s with acute or convalescent COVID-19. The J gene is TRBJ2-2, the V gene TRBV14; 9 positions match TRBD2. CDR3 in amino acids: CASSLAGETGELFF. The CDR3, as DNA: TGTGCCAGCAGCCTAGCGGGAGAAACCGGGGAGCTGTTTTTT.